The rows below give T cell receptor beta chains drawn from one sample of a study of cytomegalovirus exposure and HLA in healthy donors. Using immunoSEQ multiplex PCR, the repertoire was profiled, and TCRdb retains in-frame clones only, with some absent. The sample has 55,000 to 85,000 clones, approximately 78% seen once; the top ten hold 7.8%. Sequencing used PBMCs. The receptors were sampled from a man aged 18 to 30 in good health and CMV-seropositive. CDR3s include the opening cysteine and the closing phenylalanine or tryptophan. Fields, in order: D gene, J gene, V gene, clone size, CDR3 DNA, CDR3 protein. The D gene is left open where the match is weak. A clone size is listed for some rows: how often the clone was seen (once, few, many), or a class if it is expanded.

D: -; J: TRBJ1-1; V: TRBV6-5; size: -; DNA: TGTGCCAGCAGTTACAACAGGGTAGCTGAAGCTTTCTTT; CDR3: CASSYNRVAEAFF
D: -; J: TRBJ1-5; V: TRBV4-1; size: few; DNA: TGCGCCAGCAGCCAAGGACCGGGGTTTCCGCAGCATTTT; CDR3: CASSQGPGFPQHF
D: -; J: TRBJ1-1; V: TRBV29-1; size: -; DNA: TGCAGCGTTGTTAGCGGGACGAACACTGAAGCTTTCTTT; CDR3: CSVVSGTNTEAFF
D: -; J: TRBJ2-1; V: TRBV7-9; size: -; DNA: TGTGCCAGCAGCTCGACTAGGAGCCCTTCCAATGAGCAGTTCTTC; CDR3: CASSSTRSPSNEQFF
D: TRBD2; J: TRBJ2-7; V: TRBV5-4; size: -; DNA: TGTGCCAGCAGCTTGAGGACTAGCGACGAGCAGTACTTC; CDR3: CASSLRTSDEQYF
D: TRBD2; J: TRBJ2-1; V: TRBV7-7; size: -; DNA: TGTGCCAGCAGCTTAGGGCCTAGCGGGTCCTCCTACAATGAGCAGTTCTTC; CDR3: CASSLGPSGSSYNEQFF
D: -; J: TRBJ2-7; V: TRBV29-1; size: few; DNA: TGCAGCGCCGGCAGGGACTACGAGCAGTACTTC; CDR3: CSAGRDYEQYF
D: -; J: TRBJ2-1; V: TRBV6-5; size: -; DNA: TGTGCCAGCACCACCCTGGAGCTGGGTGCCAATGAGCAGTTCTTC; CDR3: CASTTLELGANEQFF
D: TRBD1; J: TRBJ1-6; V: TRBV15; size: -; DNA: TGTGCCACCAGCACCGACAGGGGGGTCTCACCCCTCCACTTT; CDR3: CATSTDRGVSPLHF
D: -; J: TRBJ1-1; V: TRBV11-3; size: -; DNA: TGTGCCAGCTGGACAGAGAGCGAAGCTTTCTTT; CDR3: CASWTESEAFF
D: -; J: TRBJ1-2; V: TRBV21-1; size: once; DNA: TGTGCCAGCAGCAAAGTGGACAGACTAAACTATGGCTACACCTTC; CDR3: CASSKVDRLNYGYTF
D: -; J: TRBJ2-1; V: TRBV30; size: once; DNA: TGTGCCTGGAGTGCGTCAGGCAATGAGCAGTTCTTC; CDR3: CAWSASGNEQFF
D: -; J: TRBJ2-7; V: TRBV30; size: -; DNA: TGTGCCTGGAGTGTATTGCAGGACTACGAGCAGTACTTC; CDR3: CAWSVLQDYEQYF
D: TRBD1; J: TRBJ2-2; V: TRBV29-1; size: -; DNA: TGCAGCGTTGGGGACAGGGGGACCGGGGAGCTGTTTTTT; CDR3: CSVGDRGTGELFF
D: -; J: TRBJ2-1; V: TRBV4-1; size: -; DNA: TGCGCCAGCAGTCCCTCAAGCCAAACCGACTCCTACAATGAGCAGTTCTTC; CDR3: CASSPSSQTDSYNEQFF
D: TRBD1; J: TRBJ1-4; V: TRBV5-1; size: -; DNA: TGCGCCAGCAGCTTGCGGCAGGGGGCAACTAATGAAAAACTGTTTTTT; CDR3: CASSLRQGATNEKLFF
D: -; J: TRBJ2-7; V: TRBV6-5; size: -; DNA: TGTGCCAGCAGTCCGGTAAACGGCGGGTGGGACGAGCAGTACTTC; CDR3: CASSPVNGGWDEQYF